This entry features one T cell receptor beta chain sequence. Its antigen is currently unknown. The data belong to a study of CXCR3-negative and CXCR3-positive naive CD8 T cells. Whole-study results and caveats: Comparison of naive cells showed more hydrophobic TRB CDR3s in CXCR3-positive than in CXCR3-negative naive cells.

The study made its TRB cDNA libraries by 5' RACE, adding UMI labels. TCRdb reprocessed the 5' RACE reads; each CDR3 protein has one entry and no DNA is given. Recorded for this sample: 150,000 to 180,000 distinct CDR3 sequences. This CDR3 is built from 16 residues. Looked up from germline, CDR1 is SGHVS and CDR2 is FQNEAQ. The sequence was collected from a human donor in good health. Some clones in this sample may be carry-over from other donors' samples. The sample was naive CXCR3+ CD8+ T cells from blood. Subset specified: CD45RO-CCR7+CD27+CD95- naive CD8+ T cells expressing CXCR3 (TNR3+). The J gene is TRBJ2-4, the V gene TRBV7-8; without DNA, the TCRdb call of TRBD1 cannot be checked. This CDR3 reads CASTPLGDIAKNIQYF.